This TCR beta chain was sequenced during a study of cytotoxic CD8 clonotypes in ibrutinib-treated CLL. Study-level background: Investigators reported 24 partial and 2 complete responses; after median roughly 70 months, roughly 14 patients remained remitted and approximately twelve progressed. Findings of the study overall: Clonality went higher at ibrutinib response and then dropped back toward baseline at progression.

V shed 3 bases and J 6 bases; nucleotides not matched to a gene: 7. Germline V gives CDR1 SGDLS, CDR2 YYNGEE. CDR3 size: 16 residues. Worth noting for this clone: Its antigen is unknown.

Generated by immunoSEQ multiplex PCR, the TCRdb table keeps only in-frame clones and is missing some. The sample has thousands of clones; 60% to 80% are singletons. This receptor was obtained from a human donor with chronic lymphocytic leukemia. The sample consisted of PBMCs, taken before ibrutinib treatment. The chain is built from TRBV9 and TRBJ2-1; 12 nucleotides match TRBD2. CDR3 in DNA: TGTGCCAGCAGCGCCGCACCGGGACTAGCGGGCAATGAGCAGTTCTTC. It translates to CASSAAPGLAGNEQFF.